The sequence of this T cell receptor beta chain was determined in a study of blood T cell repertoires in COVID-19. About the research overall: The United States, Italy and Spain provided the acute and convalescent COVID-19 samples. PBMCs, B-cell-depleted T cells, or T cells provided the cDNA or gDNA that made up the material.

Generated by immunoSEQ multiplex PCR, the TCRdb table keeps only in-frame clones and is missing some. The sample has about 500,000 clones; roughly nine tenths are singletons. Individuals aged roughly 18 to 100 years were recruited from 20 to 25 US areas. The trim removed 6 bases at V and 4 bases at J, leaving 11 bases unmatched. Germline values: CDR1 SNHLY, CDR2 FYNNEI. The CDR3 is 18 amino acids. The sequence was obtained from a young woman who had recovered from COVID-19. The sequenced material came from PBMCs or T cells enriched from blood (not recorded which). This rearrangement joins TRBV2 to TRBJ2-1, with 14 bases lining up with TRBD2. CDR3 in DNA: TGTGCCAGCAGAAAGGGACTAGCGGGGGAGTTTCTATACAATGAGCAGTTCTTC. It yields the protein CASRKGLAGEFLYNEQFF.